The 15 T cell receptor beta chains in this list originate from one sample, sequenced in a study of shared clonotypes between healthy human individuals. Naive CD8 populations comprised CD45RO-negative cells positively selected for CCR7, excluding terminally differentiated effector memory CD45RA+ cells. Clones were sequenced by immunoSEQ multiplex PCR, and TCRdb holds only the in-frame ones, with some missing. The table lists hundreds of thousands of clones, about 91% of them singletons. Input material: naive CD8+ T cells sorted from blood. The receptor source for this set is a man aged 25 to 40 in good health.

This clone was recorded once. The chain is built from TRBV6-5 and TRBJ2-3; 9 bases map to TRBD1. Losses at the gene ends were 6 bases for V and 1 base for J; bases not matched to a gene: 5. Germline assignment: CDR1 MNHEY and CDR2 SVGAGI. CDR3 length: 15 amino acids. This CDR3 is CASSPWTGGTDTQYF. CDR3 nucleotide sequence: TGTGCCAGCAGCCCCTGGACAGGGGGCACAGATACGCAGTATTTT.

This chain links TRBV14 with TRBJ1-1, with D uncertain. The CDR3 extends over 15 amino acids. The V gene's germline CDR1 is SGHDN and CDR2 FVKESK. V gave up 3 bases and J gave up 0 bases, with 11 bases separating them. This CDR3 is CASSHRATLNTEAFF. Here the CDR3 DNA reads TGTGCCAGCAGCCACCGGGCCACACTGAACACTGAAGCTTTCTTT.

This chain's CDR3 is CASSALGAAQPQHF. CDR3 DNA sequence: TGTGCCAGCAGTGCGTTAGGGGCGGCTCAGCCCCAGCATTTT. The chain has TRBV27 and TRBJ1-5, with D tentatively TRBD1 (5 bases). V lost 5 bases to trimming and J lost 6 bases, with 14 bases between them. The CDR3 covers 14 residues. Germline CDR1 is MNHEY and CDR2 is SMNVEV (reference sequence).

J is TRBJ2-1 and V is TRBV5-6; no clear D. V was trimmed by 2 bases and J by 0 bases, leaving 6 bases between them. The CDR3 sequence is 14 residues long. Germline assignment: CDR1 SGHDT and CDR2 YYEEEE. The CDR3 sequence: CASSFQHSYNEQFF. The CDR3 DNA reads TGTGCCAGCAGCTTTCAGCACTCCTACAATGAGCAGTTCTTC. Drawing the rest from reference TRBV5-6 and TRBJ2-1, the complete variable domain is DAGVTQSPTHLIKTRGQQVTLRCSPKSGHDTVSWYQQALGQGPQFIFQYYEEEERQRGNFPDRFSGHQFPNYSSELNVNALLLGDSALYLCASSFQHSYNEQFFGPGTRLTVL.

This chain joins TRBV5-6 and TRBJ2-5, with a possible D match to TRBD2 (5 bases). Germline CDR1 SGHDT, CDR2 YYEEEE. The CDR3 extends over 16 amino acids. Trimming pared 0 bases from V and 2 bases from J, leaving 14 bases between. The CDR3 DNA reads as TGTGCCAGCAGCTTGGGGTACACGGGGTCTCAAGAGACCCAGTACTTC. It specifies CASSLGYTGSQETQYF. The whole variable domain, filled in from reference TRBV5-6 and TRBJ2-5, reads DAGVTQSPTHLIKTRGQQVTLRCSPKSGHDTVSWYQQALGQGPQFIFQYYEEEERQRGNFPDRFSGHQFPNYSSELNVNALLLGDSALYLCASSLGYTGSQETQYFGPGTRLLVL.

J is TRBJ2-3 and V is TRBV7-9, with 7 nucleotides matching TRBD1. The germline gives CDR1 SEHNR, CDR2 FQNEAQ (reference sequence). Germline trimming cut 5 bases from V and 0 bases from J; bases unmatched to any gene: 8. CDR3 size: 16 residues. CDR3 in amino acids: CASSARTGFSTDTQYF. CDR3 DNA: TGTGCCAGCAGCGCGAGGACAGGTTTTAGCACAGATACGCAGTATTTT.

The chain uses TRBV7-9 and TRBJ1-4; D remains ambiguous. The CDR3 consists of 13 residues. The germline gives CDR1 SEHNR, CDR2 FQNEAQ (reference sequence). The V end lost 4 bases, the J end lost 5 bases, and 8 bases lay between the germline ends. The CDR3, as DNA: TGTGCCAGCAGCTACACAGAGAATGAAAAACTGTTTTTT. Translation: CASSYTENEKLFF.

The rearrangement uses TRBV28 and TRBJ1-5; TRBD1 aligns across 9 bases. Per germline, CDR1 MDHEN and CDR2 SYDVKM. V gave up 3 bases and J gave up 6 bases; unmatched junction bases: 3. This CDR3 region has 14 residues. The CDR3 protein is CASSLRQGVQPQHF. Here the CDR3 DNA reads TGTGCCAGCAGTTTGAGACAGGGGGTTCAGCCCCAGCATTTT.

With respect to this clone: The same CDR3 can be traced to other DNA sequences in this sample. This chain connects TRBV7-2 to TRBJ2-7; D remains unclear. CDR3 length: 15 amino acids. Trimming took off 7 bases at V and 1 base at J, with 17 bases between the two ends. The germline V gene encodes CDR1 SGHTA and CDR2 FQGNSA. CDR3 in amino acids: CASTAARLASYEQYF. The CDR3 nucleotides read TGTGCCAGCACCGCCGCGAGGCTGGCGTCCTACGAGCAGTACTTC.

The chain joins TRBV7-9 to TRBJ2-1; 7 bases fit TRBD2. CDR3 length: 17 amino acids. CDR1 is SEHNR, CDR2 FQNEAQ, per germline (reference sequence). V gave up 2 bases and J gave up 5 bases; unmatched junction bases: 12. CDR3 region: CASSLIPGLPLHNEQFF. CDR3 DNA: TGTGCCAGCAGCTTAATCCCGGGACTACCTCTACACAATGAGCAGTTCTTC. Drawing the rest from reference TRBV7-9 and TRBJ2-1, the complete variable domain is DTGVSQNPRHKITKRGQNVTFRCDPISEHNRLYWYRQTLGQGPEFLTYFQNEAQLEKSRLLSDRFSAERPKGSFSTLEIQRTEQGDSAMYLCASSLIPGLPLHNEQFFGPGTRLTVL.

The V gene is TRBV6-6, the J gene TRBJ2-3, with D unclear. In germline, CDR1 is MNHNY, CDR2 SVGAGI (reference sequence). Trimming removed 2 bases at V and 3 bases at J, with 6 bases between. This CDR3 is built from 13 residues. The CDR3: CASSYLRTDTQYF. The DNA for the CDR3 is TGTGCCAGCAGTTACCTTAGGACAGATACGCAGTATTTT.

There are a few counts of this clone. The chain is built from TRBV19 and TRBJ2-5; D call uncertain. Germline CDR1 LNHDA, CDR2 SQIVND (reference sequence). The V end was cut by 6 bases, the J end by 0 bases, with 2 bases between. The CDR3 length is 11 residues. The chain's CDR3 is CASRYQETQYF. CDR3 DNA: TGTGCCAGTAGGTACCAAGAGACCCAGTACTTC.

The CDR3 region has the DNA TGTGCCAGCAGCTCCCCACTAGCGGGAGACGACAATGAGCAGTTCTTC. It codes for CASSSPLAGDDNEQFF. The chain joins TRBV11-2 to TRBJ2-1; the match to TRBD2 covers 11 bases. With V trimmed by 4 bases and J by 5 bases, 7 bases remained unmatched. The CDR3 extends over 16 amino acids. Germline-derived CDR1 and CDR2 are SGHAT and FQNNGV.

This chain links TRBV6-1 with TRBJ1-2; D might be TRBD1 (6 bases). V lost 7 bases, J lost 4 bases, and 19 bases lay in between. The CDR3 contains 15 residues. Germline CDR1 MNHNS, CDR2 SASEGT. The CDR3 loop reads CASNLGGGVIYGYTF. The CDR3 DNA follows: TGTGCCAGCAACCTTGGGGGGGGCGTTATCTATGGCTACACCTTC.

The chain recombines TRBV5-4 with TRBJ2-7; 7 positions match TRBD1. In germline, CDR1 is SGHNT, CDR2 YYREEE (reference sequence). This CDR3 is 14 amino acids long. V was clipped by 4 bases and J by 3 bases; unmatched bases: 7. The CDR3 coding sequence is TGTGCCAGCAGCCCCCGGGACAGAGACTACGAGCAGTACTTC. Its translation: CASSPRDRDYEQYF.